This T cell receptor (beta chain) was recovered during a study of identical twins. J was trimmed by 5 bases and V by 5 bases; bases with no gene match: 10. This CDR3 comprises 15 residues. Germline V CDR1 and CDR2: SGHTA, FQGNSA. A single record per CDR3 protein comes from TCRdb applying MiXCR to the 5' RACE reads. Seen here are hundreds of thousands of distinct CDR3 sequences, 18% observed once, and the top ten hold under 15%. Separately, the same data were catalogued under a study of T cells expressing NK-cell markers.

Sequences were obtained from PBMCs. The rearrangement links TRBV7-2 to TRBJ2-5; 8 nucleotides agree with TRBD1. The receptor was isolated from a woman younger than 30 in good health. CDR3: CASSPTSGGGETQYF. CDR3 bases: TGTGCCAGCAGCCCCACCTCAGGGGGCGGTGAGACCCAGTACTTC.